This T cell receptor (beta chain) was documented in a study of blood T cell repertoires in COVID-19. Study context: Some COVID-19 samples were acute and others convalescent; all came from the United States, Italy and Spain.

As processed by the authors: Amplification from reference gene primers served as the basis for estimated nucleated cell counts. Repertoires were generated with immunoSEQ multiplex PCR, while TCRdb's copy carries only in-frame clones and drops some. That table supplies the V and J calls and clone size; D and trimming were determined from the DNA. The table has around 60,000 clones, roughly 87% seen once. V lost 5 bases and J 7 bases, leaving 9 bases between the germline ends. The CDR3 extends over 12 amino acids. Germline CDR1 KGHSH, CDR2 LQKENI. The sample was peripheral blood. This TCR came from a man aged 50 to 60 with active COVID-19. The chain joins TRBV18 to TRBJ2-1; D is ambiguous. CDR3 sequence (DNA): TGTGCCAGCTCATCGGTCCGGAATGAGCAGTTCTTC. Its translation is CASSSVRNEQFF. The whole variable domain, filled in from reference TRBV18 and TRBJ2-1, reads NAGVMQNPRHLVRRRGQEARLRCSPMKGHSHVYWYRQLPEEGLKFMVYLQKENIIDESGMPKERFSAEFPKEGPSILRIQQVVRGDSAAYFCASSSVRNEQFFGPGTRLTVL.